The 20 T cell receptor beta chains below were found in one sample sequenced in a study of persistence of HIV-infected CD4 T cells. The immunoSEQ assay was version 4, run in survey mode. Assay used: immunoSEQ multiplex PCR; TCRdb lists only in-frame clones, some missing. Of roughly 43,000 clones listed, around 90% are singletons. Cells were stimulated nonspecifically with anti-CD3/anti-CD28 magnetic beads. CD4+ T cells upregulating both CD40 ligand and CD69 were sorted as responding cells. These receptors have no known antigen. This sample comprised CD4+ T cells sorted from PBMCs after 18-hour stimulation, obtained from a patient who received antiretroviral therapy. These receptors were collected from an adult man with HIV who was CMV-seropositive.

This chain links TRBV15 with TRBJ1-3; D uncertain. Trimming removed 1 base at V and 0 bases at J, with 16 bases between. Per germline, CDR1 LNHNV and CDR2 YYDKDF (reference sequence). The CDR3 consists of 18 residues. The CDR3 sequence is CATSRGPVDGASGNTIYF. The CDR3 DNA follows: TGTGCCACCAGCAGAGGACCCGTTGACGGAGCCTCTGGAAACACCATATATTTT.

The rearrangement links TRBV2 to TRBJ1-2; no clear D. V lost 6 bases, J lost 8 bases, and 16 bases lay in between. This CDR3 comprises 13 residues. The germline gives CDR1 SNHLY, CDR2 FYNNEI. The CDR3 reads CASRDSGLGGYTF. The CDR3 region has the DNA TGTGCCAGCAGGGATTCCGGCCTCGGGGGCTACACCTTC.

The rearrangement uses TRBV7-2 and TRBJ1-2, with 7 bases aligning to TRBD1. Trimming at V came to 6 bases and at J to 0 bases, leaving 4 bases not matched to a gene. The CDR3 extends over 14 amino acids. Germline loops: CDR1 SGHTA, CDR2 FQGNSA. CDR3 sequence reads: CASRPGQPNYGYTF. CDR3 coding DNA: TGTGCCAGCAGGCCGGGACAGCCTAACTATGGCTACACCTTC.

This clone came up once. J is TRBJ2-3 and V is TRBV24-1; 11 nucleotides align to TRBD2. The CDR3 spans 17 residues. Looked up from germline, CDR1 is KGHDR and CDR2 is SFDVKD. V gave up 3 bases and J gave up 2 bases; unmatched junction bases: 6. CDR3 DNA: TGTGCCACCAGTGATGTTAGGACTAGCGGGCTCACAGATACGCAGTATTTT. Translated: CATSDVRTSGLTDTQYF.

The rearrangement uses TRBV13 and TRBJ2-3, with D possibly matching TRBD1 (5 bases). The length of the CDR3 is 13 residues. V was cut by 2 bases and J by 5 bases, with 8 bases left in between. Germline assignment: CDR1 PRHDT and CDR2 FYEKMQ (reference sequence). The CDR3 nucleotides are TGTGCCAGCAGCTTATCAGACAGAGATACGCAGTATTTT. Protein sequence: CASSLSDRDTQYF.

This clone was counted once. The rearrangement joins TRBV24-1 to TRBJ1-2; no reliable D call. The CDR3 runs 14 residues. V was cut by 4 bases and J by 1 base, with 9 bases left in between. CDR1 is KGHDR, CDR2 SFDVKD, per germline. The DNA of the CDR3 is TGTGCCACCAGTGACGGTACAGATAACTATGGCTACACCTTC. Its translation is CATSDGTDNYGYTF.

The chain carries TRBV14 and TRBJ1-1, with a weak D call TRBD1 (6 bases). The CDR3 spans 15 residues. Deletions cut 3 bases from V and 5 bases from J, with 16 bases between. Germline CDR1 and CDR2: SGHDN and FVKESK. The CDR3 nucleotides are TGTGCCAGCAGCCACTACACAGGGAGTCGGACTGAAGCTTTCTTT. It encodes CASSHYTGSRTEAFF.

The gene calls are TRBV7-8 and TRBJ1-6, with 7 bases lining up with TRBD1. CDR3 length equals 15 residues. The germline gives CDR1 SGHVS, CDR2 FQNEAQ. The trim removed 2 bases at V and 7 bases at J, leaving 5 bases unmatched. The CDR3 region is CASSLYRGENSPLHF. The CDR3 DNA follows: TGTGCCAGCAGCTTATACAGGGGAGAGAATTCACCCCTCCACTTT.

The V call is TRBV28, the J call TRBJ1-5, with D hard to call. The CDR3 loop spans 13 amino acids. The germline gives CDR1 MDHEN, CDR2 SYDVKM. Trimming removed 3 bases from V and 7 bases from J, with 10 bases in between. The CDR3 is CASSFGGGQPQHF. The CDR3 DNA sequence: TGTGCCAGCAGTTTCGGAGGAGGGCAGCCCCAGCATTTT.

The CDR3 DNA is TGCGCCAGCAGCCAGAGAACTAGCGGGGGGTTGAGCACAGATACGCAGTATTTT. As protein: CASSQRTSGGLSTDTQYF. The chain joins TRBV4-1 to TRBJ2-3; 12 nucleotides agree with TRBD2. This CDR3 has 18 residues. V gave up 3 bases and J gave up 0 bases; unmatched junction bases: 7. Germline V gene lookup returns CDR1 MGHRA and CDR2 YSYEKL.

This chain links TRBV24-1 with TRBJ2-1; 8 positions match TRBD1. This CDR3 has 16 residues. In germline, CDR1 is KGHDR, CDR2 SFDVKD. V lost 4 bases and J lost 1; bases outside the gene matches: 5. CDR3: CATSDPTGGSYNEQFF. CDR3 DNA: TGTGCCACCAGTGACCCAACAGGGGGGTCCTACAATGAGCAGTTCTTC.

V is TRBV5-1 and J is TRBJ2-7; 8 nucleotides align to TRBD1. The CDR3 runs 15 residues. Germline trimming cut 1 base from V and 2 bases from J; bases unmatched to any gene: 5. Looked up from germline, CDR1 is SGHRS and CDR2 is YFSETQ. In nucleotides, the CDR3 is TGCGCCAGCAGCTTGAGTCGGACAGGGACCTACGAGCAGTACTTC. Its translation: CASSLSRTGTYEQYF. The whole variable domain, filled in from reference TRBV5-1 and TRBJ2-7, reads KAGVTQTPRYLIKTRGQQVTLSCSPISGHRSVSWYQQTPGQGLQFLFEYFSETQRNKGNFPGRFSGRQFSNSRSEMNVSTLELGDSALYLCASSLSRTGTYEQYFGPGTRLTVT.

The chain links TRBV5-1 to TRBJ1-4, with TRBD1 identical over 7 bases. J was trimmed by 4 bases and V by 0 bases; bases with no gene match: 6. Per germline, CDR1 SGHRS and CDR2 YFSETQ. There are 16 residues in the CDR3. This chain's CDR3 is CASSLAPQGSNEKLFF. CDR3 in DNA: TGCGCCAGCAGCTTGGCTCCACAGGGGAGTAATGAAAAACTGTTTTTT.

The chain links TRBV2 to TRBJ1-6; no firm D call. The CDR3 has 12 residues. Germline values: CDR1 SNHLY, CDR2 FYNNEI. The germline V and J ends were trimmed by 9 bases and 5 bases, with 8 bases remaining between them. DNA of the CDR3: TGTGCCAGTCGAACGGATAATTCACCCCTCCACTTT. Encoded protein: CASRTDNSPLHF.

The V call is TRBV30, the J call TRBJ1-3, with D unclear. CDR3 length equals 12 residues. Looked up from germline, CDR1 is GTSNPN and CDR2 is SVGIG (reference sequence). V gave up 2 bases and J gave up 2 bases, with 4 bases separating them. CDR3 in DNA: TGTGCCTGGAGTAGGGCTGGAAACACCATATATTTT. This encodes CAWSRAGNTIYF.

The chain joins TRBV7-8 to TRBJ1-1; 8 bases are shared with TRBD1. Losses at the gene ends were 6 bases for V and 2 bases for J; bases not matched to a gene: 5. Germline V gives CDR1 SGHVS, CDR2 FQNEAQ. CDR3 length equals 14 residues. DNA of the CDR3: TGTGCCAGCAGGCGGACAGGGTCTAACACTGAAGCTTTCTTT. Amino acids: CASRRTGSNTEAFF.

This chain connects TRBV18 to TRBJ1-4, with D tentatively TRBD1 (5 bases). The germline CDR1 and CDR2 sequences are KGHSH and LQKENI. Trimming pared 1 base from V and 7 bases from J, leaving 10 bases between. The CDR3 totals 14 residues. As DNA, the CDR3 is TGTGCCAGCTCACCACAGGGGCGCGGTGAAAAACTGTTTTTT. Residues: CASSPQGRGEKLFF.

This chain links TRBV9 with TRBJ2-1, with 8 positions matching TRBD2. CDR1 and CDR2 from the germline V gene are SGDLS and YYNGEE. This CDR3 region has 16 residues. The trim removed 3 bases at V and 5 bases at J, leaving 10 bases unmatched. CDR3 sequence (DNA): TGTGCCAGCAGCGCCGGAGCGGGGGCATTGAACAATGAGCAGTTCTTC. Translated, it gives CASSAGAGALNNEQFF. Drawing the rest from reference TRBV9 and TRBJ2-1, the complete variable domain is DSGVTQTPKHLITATGQRVTLRCSPRSGDLSVYWYQQSLDQGLQFLIQYYNGEERAKGNILERFSAQQFPDLHSELNLSSLELGDSALYFCASSAGAGALNNEQFFGPGTRLTVL.

Here the CDR3 DNA reads TGTGCCAGCAGTGAAGAAGGGGTCTGGCCCCAGCATTTT. Translated, it gives CASSEEGVWPQHF. The chain has TRBV2 and TRBJ1-5; TRBD1 is a possible D gene (5 bases). There are 13 residues in the CDR3. Trimming left V 1 base short and J 9 bases short, with 10 bases between. CDR1 is SNHLY and CDR2 is FYNNEI in the germline V gene.

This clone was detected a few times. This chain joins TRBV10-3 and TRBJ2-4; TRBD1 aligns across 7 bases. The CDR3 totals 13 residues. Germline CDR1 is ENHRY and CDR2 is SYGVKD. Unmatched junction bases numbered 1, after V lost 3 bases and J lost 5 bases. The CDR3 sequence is CAISERGQNIQYF. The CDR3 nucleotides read TGTGCCATCAGTGAAAGGGGGCAAAACATTCAGTACTTC.